This is a list of T cell receptor beta chains from one sample in a study of shared clonotypes between healthy human individuals. TCRdb's table, derived via immunoSEQ multiplex PCR, lists solely in-frame clones and lacks some. The data contain roughly 500,000 clones, roughly 80% of them singletons. Source material: PBMCs. Receptors originate from a woman aged 40-49 years in good health. Some clones in this sample may be carry-over from other donors' samples. Both conserved end residues are part of each CDR3. The D gene is left open where the match is weak. Some rows have no size entry. The others give once, few or many, or a class for an expanded clone.

D,J,V,size,DNA,CDR3
NA,TRBJ1-2,TRBV6-1,NA,TGTGCCAGCAGTGAAGTCCGCAGGAATGGCTACACCTTC,CASSEVRRNGYTF
TRBD1,TRBJ2-7,TRBV5-4,NA,TGTGCCAGCAGCGGGGACAGGGGAGGCTACGAGCAGTACTTC,CASSGDRGGYEQYF
NA,TRBJ1-1,TRBV2,few,TGTGCCAGCAGTGTTTCACAGCTTGGAGCTTTCTTT,CASSVSQLGAFF
NA,TRBJ2-7,TRBV30,NA,TGTGCCTCCCAGCGGGCAGGGTTTTACGAGCAGTACTTC,CASQRAGFYEQYF
NA,TRBJ2-7,TRBV5-5,NA,TGTGCCAGCAGCTTGGGGGCGACCAGCTCCTACGAGCAGTACTTC,CASSLGATSSYEQYF
NA,TRBJ2-5,TRBV7-8,NA,TGTGCCAGCAACCCGCGGGCGCACCAAGAGACCCAGTACTTC,CASNPRAHQETQYF
NA,TRBJ1-3,TRBV30,few,TGTGCCTGGAGGCGGTCGTCTGGAAACACCATATATTTT,CAWRRSSGNTIYF
TRBD1,TRBJ1-6,TRBV6-5,NA,TGTGCCAGCAGCTCACAGGGGGTCTCACCCCTCCACTTT,CASSSQGVSPLHF
NA,TRBJ1-5,TRBV28,NA,TGTGCCAGCAGTGGCTTGGGGGTTCCCCAGCATTTT,CASSGLGVPQHF
TRBD1,TRBJ1-4,TRBV5-1,NA,TGCGCCAGCAGCTTGGTTGGGACAGCTAATGAAAAACTGTTTTTT,CASSLVGTANEKLFF
NA,TRBJ2-5,TRBV2,NA,TGTGCCAGCAGTGAATACGGAGAGACCCAGTACTTC,CASSEYGETQYF
TRBD1,TRBJ2-7,TRBV10-1,NA,TGCGCCACCGGGACAGTCAACTCCTACGAGCAGTACTTC,CATGTVNSYEQYF
NA,TRBJ2-5,TRBV15,NA,TGTGCCACCAGCAGAGATTGGGAGACCCAGTACTTC,CATSRDWETQYF
TRBD2,TRBJ2-3,TRBV6-4,NA,TGTGCCAGCAGTCCCGGGACTAGTTCTACGGATACGCAGTATTTT,CASSPGTSSTDTQYF
NA,TRBJ2-7,TRBV28,NA,TGTGCCAGCAGTTTAAACCCACGTGGTGGGAGCACCTACGAGCAGTACTTC,CASSLNPRGGSTYEQYF
TRBD1,TRBJ1-4,TRBV28,NA,TGTGCCAGCAGTTCTCCGCTGGGACAGGGGGCAACTAATGAAAAACTGTTTTTT,CASSSPLGQGATNEKLFF
NA,TRBJ2-1,TRBV23-1,NA,TGCGCCAGCAGTCAAGAGTCAAAGGGTTACAATGAGCAGTTCTTC,CASSQESKGYNEQFF
NA,TRBJ2-3,TRBV6-4,NA,TGTGCCAGCAGTGACGAGGCTAGCGGCACAGATACGCAGTATTTT,CASSDEASGTDTQYF
NA,TRBJ1-1,TRBV29-1,NA,TGCAGCGTTGATTCTACACGGAACACTGAAGCTTTCTTT,CSVDSTRNTEAFF
TRBD2,TRBJ2-1,TRBV5-4,NA,TGTGCCAGCAGCATATCTGGGACTAGCGCCTACAATGAGCAGTTCTTC,CASSISGTSAYNEQFF
NA,TRBJ2-2,TRBV4-3,many,TGCGCCAGCAGCCAAGTCATACCGGGACTGAGCACCGGGGAGCTGTTTTTT,CASSQVIPGLSTGELFF
NA,TRBJ2-5,TRBV10-3,NA,TGTGCCATCAGTGAAGTGGGCCAAGAGACCCAGTACTTC,CAISEVGQETQYF
TRBD2,TRBJ2-7,TRBV5-3,NA,TGTGCCAGAAGCTTGGCGGGACCAGCGGGACCGACTCCTATCTACGAGCAGTACTTC,CARSLAGPAGPTPIYEQYF
NA,TRBJ1-1,TRBV28,once,TGTGCCAGCAGTTTAAAACAGGTTCCGAACACTGAAGCTTTCTTT,CASSLKQVPNTEAFF
TRBD2,TRBJ2-3,TRBV9,NA,TGTGCCAGCAGCGTAGGGACTAGCCCTAAAGGCACAGATACGCAGTATTTT,CASSVGTSPKGTDTQYF
NA,TRBJ1-5,TRBV6-5,few,TGTGCCAGCAGTAAAGAGGCCAATCAGCCCCAGCATTTT,CASSKEANQPQHF
NA,TRBJ2-1,TRBV18,NA,TGTGCCAGCTCACCACCTCTAAACCGCTTGGTTGAGCAGTTCTTC,CASSPPLNRLVEQFF
TRBD2,TRBJ2-1,TRBV7-2,NA,TGTGCCAGCAACTTAGCGGGAGTCTACAATGAGCAGTTCTTC,CASNLAGVYNEQFF
TRBD2,TRBJ2-3,TRBV5-1,NA,TGCGCCAGCAGCTTGATCGGCGGGAGAGTCGACGGCACAGATACGCAGTATTTT,CASSLIGGRVDGTDTQYF
TRBD2,TRBJ2-3,TRBV4-2,NA,TGTGCCAGCAGCCAATCCTCTAGCGGGCGAGATACGCAGTATTTT,CASSQSSSGRDTQYF
NA,TRBJ2-3,TRBV7-9,NA,TGTGCCAGCAGCATGGGGGGGCCGAGCACAGATACGCAGTATTTT,CASSMGGPSTDTQYF
NA,TRBJ1-4,TRBV29-1,NA,TGCAGCGCCCAGATTAATGAAAAACTGTTTTTT,CSAQINEKLFF
TRBD2,TRBJ2-5,TRBV4-1,NA,TGCGCCAGCAGCCAAGTTGTGGGAGGGGCAGAGACCCAGTACTTC,CASSQVVGGAETQYF
NA,TRBJ2-5,TRBV2,few,TGTGCCAGCAGTGTCGATTACCAAGAGACCCAGTACTTC,CASSVDYQETQYF
NA,TRBJ2-6,TRBV6-1,NA,TGTGCCACAGATGACAGCTCTGGGGCCAACGTCCTGACTTTC,CATDDSSGANVLTF
NA,TRBJ1-3,TRBV30,few,TGTGCCTGGAGTGCGGGAGACAGCTCTGGAAACACCATATATTTT,CAWSAGDSSGNTIYF
TRBD2,TRBJ2-1,TRBV19,NA,TGTGCCAGTAGTTCTAATTTAGCGGGAGGGCGTAAACGGGAGCAGTTCTTC,CASSSNLAGGRKREQFF
NA,TRBJ2-1,TRBV15,NA,TGTGCCACCAGCCTCTACCTGGGCGGGACCGGGGGTGAGCAGTTCTTC,CATSLYLGGTGGEQFF
NA,TRBJ2-2,TRBV6-5,NA,TGTGCCAGCAGTTTCCGACGGAACACCGGGGAGCTGTTTTTT,CASSFRRNTGELFF
TRBD2,TRBJ2-5,TRBV30,NA,TGTGCCTGGACAGAGGGACTAGCGGGAGGGGTGCAGTACTTC,CAWTEGLAGGVQYF
NA,TRBJ2-3,TRBV9,NA,TGTGCCAGCAGCGCGCAGGAGATTAGCACAGATACGCAGTATTTT,CASSAQEISTDTQYF
NA,TRBJ2-7,TRBV20-1,NA,TGCAGTGCAACCCCCAACTACGAGCAGTACTTC,CSATPNYEQYF
NA,TRBJ2-6,TRBV6-4,NA,TGTGCCAGCAGTGGACAGGCGGGGGCCAACGTCCTGACTTTC,CASSGQAGANVLTF
TRBD2,TRBJ2-3,TRBV10-3,NA,TGTGCCACGCGGGAGACTAGCACAGATACGCAGTATTTT,CATRETSTDTQYF
NA,TRBJ1-2,TRBV28,NA,TGTGCCAGCAGTTTGTACGACTATGGCTACACCTTC,CASSLYDYGYTF
TRBD2,TRBJ2-1,TRBV2,NA,TGTGCCAGCAGCGTGACTAGCGGGAGGGCCCGTGAGCAGTTCTTC,CASSVTSGRAREQFF
TRBD2,TRBJ2-1,TRBV5-1,NA,TGCGCCAGCAGCTTGGGACTAGCGGCAAGCTCCTACAATGAGCAGTTCTTC,CASSLGLAASSYNEQFF